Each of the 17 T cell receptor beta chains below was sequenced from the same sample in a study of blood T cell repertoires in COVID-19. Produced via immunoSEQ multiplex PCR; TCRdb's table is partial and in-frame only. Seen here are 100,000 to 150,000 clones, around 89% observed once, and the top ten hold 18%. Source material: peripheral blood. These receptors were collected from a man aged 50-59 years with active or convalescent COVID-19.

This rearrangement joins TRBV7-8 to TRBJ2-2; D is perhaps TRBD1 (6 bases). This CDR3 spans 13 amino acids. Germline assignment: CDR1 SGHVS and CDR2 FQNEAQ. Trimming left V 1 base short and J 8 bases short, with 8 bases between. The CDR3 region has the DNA TGTGCCAGCAGCTTAGACAGGGCTGGGGAGCTGTTTTTT. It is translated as CASSLDRAGELFF.

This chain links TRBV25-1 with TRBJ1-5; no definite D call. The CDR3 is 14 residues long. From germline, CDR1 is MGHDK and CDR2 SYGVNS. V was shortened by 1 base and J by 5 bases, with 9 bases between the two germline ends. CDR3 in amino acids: CASSESGIHQPQHF. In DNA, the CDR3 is TGTGCCAGCAGTGAATCAGGAATACATCAGCCCCAGCATTTT.

CDR3: CASSIGGPQHF. CDR3 sequence (DNA): TGTGCCAGTAGTATTGGAGGGCCCCAGCATTTT. The rearrangement links TRBV19 to TRBJ1-5, with D unclear. The CDR3 loop spans 11 amino acids. The V gene's germline CDR1 is LNHDA and CDR2 SQIVND (reference sequence). The V and J ends lost 3 bases and 9 bases respectively, with 6 bases between them.

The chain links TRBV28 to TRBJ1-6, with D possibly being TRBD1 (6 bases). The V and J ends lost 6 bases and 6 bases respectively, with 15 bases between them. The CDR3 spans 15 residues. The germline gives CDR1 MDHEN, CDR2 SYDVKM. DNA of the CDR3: TGTGCCAGCAGCCCCCCTGGACAGAGTAATTCACCCCTCCACTTT. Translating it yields CASSPPGQSNSPLHF.

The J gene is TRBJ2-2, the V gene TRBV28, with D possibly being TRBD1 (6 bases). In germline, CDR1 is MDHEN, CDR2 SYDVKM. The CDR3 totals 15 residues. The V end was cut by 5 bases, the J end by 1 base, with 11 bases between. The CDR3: CASSQTGQNTGELFF. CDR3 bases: TGTGCCAGCAGTCAAACGGGACAGAACACCGGGGAGCTGTTTTTT.

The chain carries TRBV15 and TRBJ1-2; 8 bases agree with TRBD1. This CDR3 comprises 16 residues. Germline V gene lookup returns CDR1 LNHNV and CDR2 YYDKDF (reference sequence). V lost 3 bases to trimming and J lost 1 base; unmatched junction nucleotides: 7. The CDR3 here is CATSSDRTGNNYGYTF. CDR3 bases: TGTGCCACCAGCAGCGATCGGACAGGGAATAACTATGGCTACACCTTC.

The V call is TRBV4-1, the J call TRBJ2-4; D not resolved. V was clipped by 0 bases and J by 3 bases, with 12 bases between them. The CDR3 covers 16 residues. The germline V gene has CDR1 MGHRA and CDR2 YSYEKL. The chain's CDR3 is CASSQEGIQFKNIQYF. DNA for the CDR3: TGCGCCAGCAGCCAAGAGGGTATACAGTTCAAAAACATTCAGTACTTC.

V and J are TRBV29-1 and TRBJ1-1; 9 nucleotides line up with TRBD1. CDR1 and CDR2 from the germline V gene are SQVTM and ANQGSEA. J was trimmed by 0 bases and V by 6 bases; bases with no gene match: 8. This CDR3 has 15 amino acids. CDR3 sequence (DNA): TGCAGCGTCGGGACAGGGAGCTCCATGAACACTGAAGCTTTCTTT. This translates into CSVGTGSSMNTEAFF.

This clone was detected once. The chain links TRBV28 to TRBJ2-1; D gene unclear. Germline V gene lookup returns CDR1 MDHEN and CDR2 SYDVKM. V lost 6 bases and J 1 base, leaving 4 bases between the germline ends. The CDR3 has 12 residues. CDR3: CASSPSYNEQFF. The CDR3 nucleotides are TGTGCCAGCAGCCCTTCCTACAATGAGCAGTTCTTC.

The CDR3 bases are TGTGCCAGCAGTGAAAGCGGGACAGGGCCCTACGAGCAGTACTTC. Its protein is CASSESGTGPYEQYF. The chain combines TRBV6-1 with TRBJ2-7; 9 bases line up with TRBD1. V trimming: 2 bases; J trimming: 2 bases; junction bases outside the gene matches: 4. Germline V lookup: CDR1 MNHNS, CDR2 SASEGT. The CDR3 spans 15 residues.

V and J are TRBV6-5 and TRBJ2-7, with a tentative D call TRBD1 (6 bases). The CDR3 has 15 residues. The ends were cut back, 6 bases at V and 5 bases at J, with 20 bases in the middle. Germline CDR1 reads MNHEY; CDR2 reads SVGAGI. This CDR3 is CASRPPTGSFDEQYF. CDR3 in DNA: TGTGCCAGCAGACCACCTACAGGGTCTTTTGACGAGCAGTACTTC.

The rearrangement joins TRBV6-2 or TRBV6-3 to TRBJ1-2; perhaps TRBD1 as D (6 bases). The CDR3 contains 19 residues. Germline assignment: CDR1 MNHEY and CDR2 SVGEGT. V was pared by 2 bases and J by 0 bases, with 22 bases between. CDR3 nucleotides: TGTGCCAGCAGTTACCTCCGTCCAGGACAGACACCTTCTAACTATGGCTACACCTTC. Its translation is CASSYLRPGQTPSNYGYTF.

For the CDR3, the DNA is TGTGCCAGTAGTGCCCGACAGGGTGGGCAACGCTACGAGCAGTACTTC. The encoded protein is CASSARQGGQRYEQYF. The rearrangement joins TRBV19 to TRBJ2-7; 7 bases map to TRBD1. Looked up from germline, CDR1 is LNHDA and CDR2 is SQIVND (reference sequence). The ends lost 5 bases at V and 3 bases at J; junction bases unmatched: 13. The CDR3 loop spans 16 amino acids.

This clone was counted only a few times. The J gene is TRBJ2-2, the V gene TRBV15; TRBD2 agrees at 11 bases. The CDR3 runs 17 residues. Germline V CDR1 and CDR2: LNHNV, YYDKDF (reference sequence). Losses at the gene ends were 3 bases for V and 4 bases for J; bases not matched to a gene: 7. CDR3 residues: CATSRTSGVVVTGELFF. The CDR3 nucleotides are TGTGCCACCAGCAGGACTAGCGGGGTAGTGGTCACCGGGGAGCTGTTTTTT.

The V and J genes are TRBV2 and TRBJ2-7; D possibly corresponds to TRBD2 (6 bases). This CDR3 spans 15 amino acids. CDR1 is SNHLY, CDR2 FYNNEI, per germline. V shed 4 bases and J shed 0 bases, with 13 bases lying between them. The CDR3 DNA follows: TGTGCCAGCAGTGCGCGGGGCGCATTCTCCTACGAGCAGTACTTC. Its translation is CASSARGAFSYEQYF.

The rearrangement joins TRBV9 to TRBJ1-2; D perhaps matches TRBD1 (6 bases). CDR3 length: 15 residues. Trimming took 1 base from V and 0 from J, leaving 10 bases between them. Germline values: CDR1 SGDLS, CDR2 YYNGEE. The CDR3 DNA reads TGTGCCAGCAGCGTAACAGGGAGCCCTAACTATGGCTACACCTTC. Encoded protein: CASSVTGSPNYGYTF. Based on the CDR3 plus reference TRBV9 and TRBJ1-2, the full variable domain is DSGVTQTPKHLITATGQRVTLRCSPRSGDLSVYWYQQSLDQGLQFLIQYYNGEERAKGNILERFSAQQFPDLHSELNLSSLELGDSALYFCASSVTGSPNYGYTFGSGTRLTVV.

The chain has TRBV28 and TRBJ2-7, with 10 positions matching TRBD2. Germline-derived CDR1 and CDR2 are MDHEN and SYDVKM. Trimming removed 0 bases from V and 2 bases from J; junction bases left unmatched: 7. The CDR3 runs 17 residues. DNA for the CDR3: TGTGCCAGCAGTTTATGGGAAACTAGCGGGATTACCTACGAGCAGTACTTC. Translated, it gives CASSLWETSGITYEQYF.